This T cell receptor beta chain was recovered during a study of tumor and adjacent non-tumor tissue in lung cancer. Study observations and caveats: Compared with tumor, normal lung showed significantly lower TCR diversity. Tumor repertoires had a smaller top 100 clone share than normal lung.

The template was RNA from unsorted bulk tissue. Newly diagnosed lung cancer patients had thoracic surgery in China, August–November 2014, without prior chemotherapy. TCRbeta libraries were built with three rounds of nested PCR, modified from ARM-PCR. TCRdb fed the multiplex PCR reads into MiXCR, producing one record per CDR3 protein. The sample shows 130,000 or so distinct CDR3 sequences, around three fifths of them seen only once. This clonotype has a handful of counts. The antigen is not known. The V end was cut by 6 bases, the J end by 4 bases, with 11 bases between. CDR1 is DFQATT, CDR2 SNEGSKA, per germline (reference sequence). This CDR3 contains 12 residues.

This sequence originates from a man in his thirties or forties with non-small cell lung cancer. The sequencing input was lung tumor tissue. The genes are TRBV20-1 and TRBJ2-3, with a tentative D call TRBD2 (6 bases). CDR3: CSAWRAADTQYF. The CDR3 coding sequence is TGCAGTGCCTGGAGGGCCGCAGATACGCAGTATTTT.